The 27 T cell receptor beta chains reported below all come from one sample, sequenced in a study of blood T cell repertoires in COVID-19. Libraries were prepared by immunoSEQ multiplex PCR; TCRdb keeps only in-frame clonotypes and omits some of them. The data contain tens of thousands of clones, over 70% of them singletons. The sequenced sample consisted of peripheral blood. The receptors were sampled from a woman between 45 and 60 years old with acute or convalescent COVID-19.

This CDR3 is CASSLFGGNEQFF. DNA of the CDR3: TGCGCCAGCAGCTTGTTTGGGGGGAATGAGCAGTTCTTC. The chain carries TRBV5-1 and TRBJ2-1; the D gene is possibly TRBD2 (6 bases). V was trimmed by 1 base and J by 7 bases, leaving 9 bases between them. This CDR3 contains 13 residues. CDR1 and CDR2 (germline): SGHRS, YFSETQ.

This clone was seen only once. The V call is TRBV2, the J call TRBJ2-7, with 12 bases that match TRBD1. With 10 bases clipped from V and 5 bases from J, the junction kept 3 bases outside the gene matches. The CDR3 length is 12 residues. The V gene's germline CDR1 is SNHLY and CDR2 FYNNEI. The CDR3, as DNA: TGTGCCACCCGGGACAGGGGGCACGAGCAGTACTTC. This codes for CATRDRGHEQYF. The full variable domain, completed using reference TRBV2 and TRBJ2-7, is EPEVTQTPSHQVTQMGQEVILRCVPISNHLYFYWYRQILGQKVEFLVSFYNNEISEKSEIFDDQFSVERPDGSNFTLKIRSTKLEDSAMYFCATRDRGHEQYFGPGTRLTVT.

This clone has only a few counts. This chain links TRBV7-2 with TRBJ1-2; 9 bases align to TRBD1. This CDR3 is built from 16 residues. Unmatched junction bases numbered 8, after V lost 4 bases and J lost 2 bases. Germline loops: CDR1 SGHTA, CDR2 FQGNSA. CDR3 amino acids: CASSSKVGQGNYGYTF. CDR3 coding DNA: TGTGCCAGCAGCTCCAAAGTTGGACAGGGGAACTATGGCTACACCTTC.

The V gene is TRBV11-1, the J gene TRBJ2-6; tentative D call: TRBD1 (5 bases). The V gene's germline CDR1 is SGHAT and CDR2 FQDESV (reference sequence). The CDR3 is 14 amino acids. The V and J ends lost 6 bases and 3 bases respectively, with 9 bases between them. DNA of the CDR3: TGTGCCAGCAGTGGGCAGGGTGGGGCCAACGTCCTGACTTTC. Translated: CASSGQGGANVLTF.

The V and J genes are TRBV7-2 and TRBJ1-5, with D uncertain. Per germline, CDR1 SGHTA and CDR2 FQGNSA. V was shortened by 1 base and J by 6 bases, with 10 bases between the two germline ends. The CDR3 consists of 14 residues. The CDR3: CASSLGGAGQPQHF. The CDR3 coding sequence is TGTGCCAGCAGCTTAGGGGGAGCGGGTCAGCCCCAGCATTTT.

The V call is TRBV15, the J call TRBJ2-2; D possibly corresponds to TRBD1 (6 bases). Looked up from germline, CDR1 is LNHNV and CDR2 is YYDKDF (reference sequence). V lost 4 bases and J lost 7, with 13 bases in between. The CDR3 has 14 amino acids. The CDR3 sequence: CATSTEKGVGELFF. As DNA, the CDR3 is TGTGCCACCAGCACAGAAAAGGGGGTCGGGGAGCTGTTTTTT.

The rearrangement joins TRBV6-5 to TRBJ1-4; tentative D call: TRBD1 (5 bases). This CDR3 has 16 residues. Germline V gene data show CDR1 as MNHEY and CDR2 as SVGAGI. V gave up 0 bases and J gave up 7 bases, with 15 bases separating them. CDR3 bases: TGTGCCAGCAGTTACTCGCTTAGGGGAGGGCGTGAAAAACTGTTTTTT. It specifies CASSYSLRGGREKLFF.

The V call is TRBV9, the J call TRBJ2-3, with D uncertain. The CDR3 runs 15 residues. Germline CDR1 SGDLS, CDR2 YYNGEE. V was cut by 0 bases and J by 2 bases, with 10 bases left in between. The CDR3 DNA sequence: TGTGCCAGCAGCGTAGGCGGAACACCCACAGATACGCAGTATTTT. Its protein product is CASSVGGTPTDTQYF. Complete variable domain (other parts from reference TRBV9 and TRBJ2-3): DSGVTQTPKHLITATGQRVTLRCSPRSGDLSVYWYQQSLDQGLQFLIQYYNGEERAKGNILERFSAQQFPDLHSELNLSSLELGDSALYFCASSVGGTPTDTQYFGPGTRLTVL.

The rearrangement uses TRBV7-9 and TRBJ1-2; unclear D gene. V was cut by 5 bases and J by 4 bases, with 2 bases left in between. Germline-derived CDR1 and CDR2 are SEHNR and FQNEAQ (reference sequence). This CDR3 has 10 residues. The CDR3 loop is CASSRYGYTF. The CDR3 DNA reads TGTGCCAGCAGCCGCTATGGCTACACCTTC. The whole variable domain, filled in from reference TRBV7-9 and TRBJ1-2, reads DTGVSQNPRHKITKRGQNVTFRCDPISEHNRLYWYRQTLGQGPEFLTYFQNEAQLEKSRLLSDRFSAERPKGSFSTLEIQRTEQGDSAMYLCASSRYGYTFGSGTRLTVV.

Only a few counts were recorded for this clone. This sequence joins TRBV30 and TRBJ1-5; D is possibly TRBD1 (6 bases). CDR1 is GTSNPN and CDR2 is SVGIG in the germline V gene (reference sequence). The CDR3 loop spans 13 amino acids. V lost 5 bases, J lost 0 bases, and 8 bases lay in between. The CDR3 nucleotides are TGTGCCTGGGCAGGGGATAGCAATCAGCCCCAGCATTTT. Translation gives CAWAGDSNQPQHF. Drawing the rest from reference TRBV30 and TRBJ1-5, the complete variable domain is SQTIHQWPATLVQPVGSPLSLECTVEGTSNPNLYWYRQAAGRGLQLLFYSVGIGQISSEVPQNLSASRPQDRQFILSSKKLLLSDSGFYLCAWAGDSNQPQHFGDGTRLSIL.

This chain links TRBV3-1 (or the pseudogene TRBV3-2) with TRBJ1-5; 8 bases match TRBD1. Germline values: CDR1 LGHDT, CDR2 YNNKEL (reference sequence). The CDR3 runs 16 residues. V dropped 4 bases and J dropped 6; count of bases not matched to a gene: 11. CDR3 nucleotide sequence: TGTGCCAGCAGCCCGGCCGGGCAGGGGGCGAGTCAGCCCCAGCATTTT. Translating gives CASSPAGQGASQPQHF.

DNA of the CDR3: TGTGCCAGTTTGGACAGTTTAATGAACACTGAAGCTTTCTTT. It is translated as CASLDSLMNTEAFF. The chain employs TRBV5-6 and TRBJ1-1, with D perhaps matching TRBD1 (6 bases). Trimming removed 8 bases at V and 0 bases at J, with 14 bases between. The germline gives CDR1 SGHDT, CDR2 YYEEEE. The CDR3 extends over 14 amino acids.

This clone has just a few counts. The chain recombines TRBV2 with TRBJ2-7; D is possibly TRBD1 (6 bases). The V and J ends lost 4 bases and 5 bases respectively, with 9 bases between them. Germline V lookup: CDR1 SNHLY, CDR2 FYNNEI. This CDR3 contains 12 residues. The CDR3 sequence: CASSVQGNEQYF. The CDR3 DNA follows: TGTGCCAGCAGTGTACAGGGAAACGAGCAGTACTTC.

The chain joins TRBV6-6 to TRBJ2-2; the match to TRBD1 covers 8 bases. The germline V gene has CDR1 MNHNY and CDR2 SVGAGI (reference sequence). The V and J ends lost 6 bases and 3 bases, in that order; junction bases with no gene match: 9. The CDR3 is 16 amino acids. The CDR3 DNA reads as TGTGCCAGCAGGCGGACAGGGTCCAAGGACACCGGGGAGCTGTTTTTT. Amino acid sequence: CASRRTGSKDTGELFF.

The V and J genes are TRBV4-3 and TRBJ1-5; D not resolved. This CDR3 is 13 amino acids long. Trimming pared 0 bases from V and 9 bases from J, leaving 9 bases between. Germline-derived CDR1 and CDR2 are LGHNA and YSLEER. The CDR3, as DNA: TGCGCCAGCAGCCAAGACATAGATCGGCCCCAGCATTTT. The encoded protein is CASSQDIDRPQHF.

This sequence joins TRBV6-6 and TRBJ1-3; TRBD1 matches 10 bases. Germline V gene data show CDR1 as MNHNY and CDR2 as SVGAGI (reference sequence). V was pared by 6 bases and J by 4 bases, with 6 bases of the junction left unmatched. The CDR3 contains 15 residues. The CDR3 loop is CASSLTGGRGNTIYF. In DNA form, the CDR3 reads TGTGCCAGCAGCCTGACAGGGGGCCGAGGAAACACCATATATTTT.

The chain has TRBV6-5 and TRBJ2-7; tentative D call: TRBD1 (5 bases). Germline CDR1 and CDR2: MNHEY and SVGAGI. Trimming shortened V by 8 bases and J by 11 bases, and 25 bases separated the two germline ends. The CDR3 has 14 amino acids. CDR3 in amino acids: CASHHRRQPWLEYF. The DNA of the CDR3 is TGTGCCAGCCACCATAGAAGACAGCCCTGGTTGGAGTACTTC.

The chain links TRBV5-1 to TRBJ2-5, with 10 bases fitting TRBD2. Trimming took 0 bases from V and 1 from J; bases not matched to a gene: 3. The CDR3 contains 16 residues. CDR1 is SGHRS, CDR2 YFSETQ, per germline. This CDR3 is CASSLAGTSVQETQYF. CDR3 DNA sequence: TGCGCCAGCAGCTTGGCCGGGACTAGCGTCCAAGAGACCCAGTACTTC.

J is TRBJ2-5 and V is TRBV7-2, with 8 bases identical to TRBD1. This CDR3 spans 14 amino acids. Germline-derived CDR1 and CDR2 are SGHTA and FQGNSA. Trimming at V came to 6 bases and at J to 4 bases, leaving 7 bases not matched to a gene. The CDR3 region is CASRLAGGRETQYF. The CDR3 nucleotides read TGTGCCAGCAGACTTGCAGGGGGCAGAGAGACCCAGTACTTC.

The chain joins TRBV6-2 or TRBV6-3 to TRBJ2-2; TRBD1 is a possible D gene (5 bases). CDR1 MNHEY and CDR2 SVGEGT come from the germline V gene. Trimming removed 1 base at V and 5 bases at J, with 11 bases between. The CDR3 is 15 amino acids. DNA of the CDR3: TGTGCCAGCAGTTACTTTACAGGAGCTACCGGGGAGCTGTTTTTT. Translated, it gives CASSYFTGATGELFF.

V usage is TRBV28 and J usage is TRBJ2-7; 8 nucleotides agree with TRBD1. V trimming: 7 bases; J trimming: 7 bases; junction bases outside the gene matches: 15. Germline values: CDR1 MDHEN, CDR2 SYDVKM. This CDR3 has 15 amino acids. CDR3 loop: CASTPRGQGAREQYF. The CDR3 region has the DNA TGTGCCAGCACCCCGAGAGGGCAGGGGGCGCGGGAGCAGTACTTC.

The chain combines TRBV6-2 or TRBV6-3 with TRBJ2-5; the D gene is possibly TRBD2 (6 bases). Germline CDR1 and CDR2: MNHEY and SVGEGT. The CDR3 contains 14 residues. V dropped 6 bases and J dropped 7 bases, with 18 bases sitting between them. The CDR3 nucleotides are TGTGCCAGCAGCGCGGGACCTGCGTGGGCGACCCAGTACTTC. Translation gives CASSAGPAWATQYF.

The rearrangement uses TRBV6-2 or TRBV6-3 and TRBJ1-1, with D unresolved. The CDR3 totals 13 residues. V was pared by 6 bases and J by 0 bases, with 8 bases between. Germline loops: CDR1 MNHEY, CDR2 SVGEGT. This chain's CDR3 is CASSPNLNTEAFF. As DNA, the CDR3 is TGTGCCAGCAGCCCCAATTTGAACACTGAAGCTTTCTTT.

V gene TRBV6-5 combines with J gene TRBJ1-6; 7 nucleotides agree with TRBD1. The CDR3 sequence is 14 residues long. The germline V gene encodes CDR1 MNHEY and CDR2 SVGAGI. With 6 bases clipped from V and 9 bases from J, the junction kept 8 bases outside the gene matches. CDR3 amino acids: CASRPKGGISPLHF. CDR3 sequence (DNA): TGTGCCAGCAGACCCAAAGGGGGCATTTCACCCCTCCACTTT.

J is TRBJ1-1 and V is TRBV19; 8 nucleotides match TRBD1. The length of the CDR3 is 14 residues. Trimming removed 5 bases from V and 4 bases from J; junction bases left unmatched: 6. In germline, CDR1 is LNHDA, CDR2 SQIVND (reference sequence). CDR3 coding DNA: TGTGCCAGTAGTTCCCAGGGGGCGACCACTGAAGCTTTCTTT. Residues: CASSSQGATTEAFF.

The gene calls are TRBV29-1 and TRBJ2-7; perhaps TRBD2 as D (6 bases). The germline V gene encodes CDR1 SQVTM and CDR2 ANQGSEA. The germline V and J ends were trimmed by 4 bases and 3 bases, with 13 bases remaining between them. The CDR3 has 13 amino acids. In nucleotides, the CDR3 is TGCAGCGTTGGGGGGGACGGTATCTACGAGCAGTACTTC. Amino acids: CSVGGDGIYEQYF.

This clone has only a few counts. V is TRBV6-5 and J is TRBJ1-5, with a tentative D call TRBD1 (6 bases). The CDR3 loop spans 15 amino acids. Trimming took off 2 bases at V and 5 bases at J, with 13 bases between the two ends. CDR1 is MNHEY and CDR2 is SVGAGI in the germline V gene. CDR3 region: CASSYGGAGDQPQHF. CDR3 DNA: TGTGCCAGCAGTTACGGTGGGGCAGGGGATCAGCCCCAGCATTTT.